This is a list of T cell receptor beta chains from one sample in a study of OX40 agonist ivuxolimab in advanced cancers. The assay was immunoSEQ multiplex PCR, and TCRdb's table has in-frame clones only and misses some. In the table there are tens of thousands of clones, 80% to 85% of which are singletons. The sequenced sample was CD4+ or CD8+ T cells sorted from blood, obtained in a trial of the OX40 agonist ivuxolimab. Receptor source: an adult with an advanced solid tumor such as melanoma, head and neck, liver or kidney cancer. CDR3s include the opening cysteine and the closing phenylalanine or tryptophan. A D gene is named only where the DNA matches it firmly. Expanded clones are given a class, and other clones once, few, many or no size at all.

v_gene	j_gene	d_gene	abundance	CDR3aa	CDR3nt
TRBV12-5	TRBJ2-3	TRBD1	.	CASGWGDRGPRTDTQYF	TGTGCTAGTGGTTGGGGGGACAGGGGGCCTCGAACAGATACGCAGTATTTT
TRBV6-1	TRBJ2-7	TRBD1	.	CASRAGTGFYEQYF	TGTGCCAGCAGAGCAGGGACAGGTTTCTACGAGCAGTACTTC
TRBV6-5	TRBJ1-1	.	once	CASSSTGETEAFF	TGTGCCAGCAGTTCCACGGGGGAGACTGAAGCTTTCTTT
TRBV4-2	TRBJ1-6	TRBD1	.	CASSEQLIWTGLNSPLHF	TGTGCCAGCAGCGAACAGCTGATCTGGACAGGGTTAAATTCACCCCTCCACTTT
TRBV19	TRBJ2-2	TRBD1	.	CASSYTGANTGELFF	TGTGCCAGTAGTTATACAGGGGCGAACACCGGGGAGCTGTTTTTT
TRBV4-3	TRBJ2-7	.	.	CASSQAVTYEQYF	TGCGCCAGCAGCCAAGCGGTGACCTACGAGCAGTACTTC
TRBV6-6	TRBJ1-5	.	.	CASSPFSNQPQHF	TGTGCCAGCAGTCCGTTTAGCAATCAGCCCCAGCATTTT
TRBV25-1	TRBJ2-7	.	few	CASSDPGSYEQYF	TGTGCCAGCAGTGATCCAGGGAGCTACGAGCAGTACTTC
TRBV4-3	TRBJ2-1	.	.	CASSQESGANNEQFF	TGCGCCAGCAGCCAAGAGTCAGGGGCCAACAATGAGCAGTTCTTC
TRBV29-1	TRBJ2-5	TRBD2	.	CSVDRVAGGPQETQYF	TGCAGCGTTGATAGGGTGGCGGGGGGGCCCCAAGAGACCCAGTACTTC
TRBV2	TRBJ1-2	.	few	CASSRPGVSIEANYGYTF	TGTGCCAGCAGTCGCCCCGGAGTTAGCATTGAGGCTAACTATGGCTACACCTTC
TRBV19	TRBJ1-5	.	.	CASNWGAQPQHF	TGTGCCAGTAACTGGGGTGCTCAGCCCCAGCATTTT
TRBV7-2	TRBJ1-1	.	once	CASSFGGSVPEAFF	TGTGCCAGCAGCTTCGGGGGCTCCGTCCCTGAAGCTTTCTTT
TRBV5-1	TRBJ2-5	.	.	CASSLEGLMSETQYF	TGCGCCAGCAGCTTGGAAGGGCTTATGTCGGAGACCCAGTACTTC
TRBV29-1	TRBJ1-1	TRBD1	.	CSVETTGATRNTEAFF	TGCAGCGTTGAAACTACAGGGGCTACCCGGAACACTGAAGCTTTCTTT
TRBV4-2	TRBJ2-3	.	few	CASSQPKGGGPDTQYF	TGTGCCAGCAGCCAGCCCAAAGGGGGGGGTCCAGATACGCAGTATTTT
TRBV19	TRBJ1-6	.	once	CASKQDNHNSYNSPLHF	TGTGCCAGTAAGCAGGACAACCACAACTCCTATAATTCACCCCTCCACTTT
TRBV12-5	TRBJ2-5	.	.	CASGLVLSGIKTQYF	TGTGCTAGTGGTTTGGTACTGAGTGGGATAAAGACCCAGTACTTC
TRBV5-1	TRBJ2-7	TRBD1	few	CASSSEGQGYEQYF	TGCGCCAGCAGCTCCGAAGGACAGGGGTACGAGCAGTACTTC
TRBV28	TRBJ1-1	TRBD1	.	CASSLLGTGAEAFF	TGTGCCAGCAGTTTACTCGGGACAGGGGCTGAAGCTTTCTTT
TRBV14	TRBJ1-1	.	.	CASSHGPNTEAFF	TGTGCCAGCAGCCACGGCCCGAACACTGAAGCTTTCTTT
TRBV5-4	TRBJ2-5	TRBD2	once	CASSFGQGGSFQGETQYF	TGTGCCAGCAGCTTTGGGCAGGGCGGGAGTTTCCAAGGAGAGACCCAGTACTTC
TRBV28	TRBJ1-6	.	few	CASIPGTAGAYNSPLHF	TGTGCCAGCATTCCTGGGACGGCAGGCGCCTATAATTCACCCCTCCACTTT